This T cell receptor beta chain was captured in a study of T cells in Graves' hyperthyroidism and ophthalmopathy. The diagnostic basis comprised clinical symptoms, serum thyroxine and TRAb, thyroid ultrasound and orbital computed tomography. Study-wide points: A model of 13 V-J pairs discriminated ophthalmopathy from stable hyperthyroidism.

In germline, CDR1 is SEHNR, CDR2 FQNEAQ (reference sequence). Trimming shortened V by 7 bases and J by 6 bases, and 16 bases separated the two germline ends. The CDR3 is 15 residues long. This clonotype showed up just a few times. Its antigen is still unknown. It was RNA transcripts that yielded the amplified TCR beta CDR3 regions. TCR CDR3 underwent first-round RT-PCR with the HTBI primer set. Using its own MiXCR run on the multiplex PCR reads, TCRdb lists one record per CDR3 protein. The table shows about 360,000 distinct CDR3 sequences, with over 10% occurring only once. The sample taken for sequencing was blood. V gene TRBV7-9 combines with J gene TRBJ1-6; a possible D gene is TRBD1 (5 bases). The source is a woman aged 18-35 years with Graves' hyperthyroidism. The chain's CDR3 is CASTEFRVPNSPLHF. CDR3 in DNA: TGTGCCAGCACCGAATTCAGGGTCCCTAATTCACCCCTCCACTTT.